This is a list of T cell receptor beta chains from one sample in a study of memory CD4+ T cells and cytomegalovirus serostatus. The protocol was immunoSEQ multiplex PCR, while the TCRdb copy is restricted to in-frame clones and leaves out a portion. Of about 57,000 clones listed, roughly 80% are singletons. Sequenced: memory CD4+ T cells from blood. The receptors here all came from an adult in good health and CMV-seronegative. Both conserved end residues are part of each CDR3. Clone size is stated in some rows and not others, as once, few, many or a class when expanded.

j_gene: TRBJ2-1
abundance: few
v_gene: TRBV4-1
CDR3aa: CASSQDANWGNEQFF

j_gene: TRBJ1-1
abundance: .
v_gene: TRBV6-6
CDR3aa: CASSYLAAEAFF

j_gene: TRBJ2-1
abundance: .
v_gene: TRBV6-6
CDR3aa: CASTTRGGSSYNEQFF

j_gene: TRBJ2-1
abundance: .
v_gene: TRBV15
CDR3aa: CATSRDRGYEQFF

j_gene: TRBJ2-7
abundance: .
v_gene: TRBV19
CDR3aa: CASSKLHGEQYF

j_gene: TRBJ2-7
abundance: .
v_gene: TRBV25-1
CDR3aa: CASRPGGSYEQYF

j_gene: TRBJ2-7
abundance: .
v_gene: TRBV19
CDR3aa: CASSIGWQPSEQYF

j_gene: TRBJ1-4
abundance: .
v_gene: TRBV29-1
CDR3aa: CSAALDRGRAGLFF

j_gene: TRBJ1-3
abundance: .
v_gene: TRBV19
CDR3aa: CASMPFTGFGNTIYF

j_gene: TRBJ2-1
abundance: once
v_gene: TRBV4-1
CDR3aa: CASSPGWLAGEQFF

j_gene: TRBJ1-5
abundance: once
v_gene: TRBV30
CDR3aa: CAWSSPGASNQPQHF